This T cell receptor beta chain was identified in a study of T cells in Graves' hyperthyroidism and ophthalmopathy (dated 2019 in TCRdb). Regarding the complete study: Peripheral blood samples were taken at initial diagnosis, before any treatment was given. To identify distinguishing TCR V-J signatures, a discovery cohort of 100 or so patients was used, comprising 43 with Graves' ophthalmopathy and 57 with stable Graves' hyperthyroidism. Whether ophthalmopathy could be predicted prospectively was tested in an independent validation cohort made up of roughly 19 hyperthyroidism patients plus 17 patients who later progressed to ophthalmopathy. For training and testing, the 100 or so patients in the discovery cohort were randomly divided in a 7:3 ratio. Thyroid tissue and blood T-cell repertoires from six Graves' hyperthyroidism patients were also compared in the study. Once sampling was done, hyperthyroidism patients were given methimazole at a starting dose of 30 mg daily, whereas ophthalmopathy patients were given high-dose intravenous methylprednisolone. The paper reports TCR Vbeta CDR3 sequencing of approximately 140 peripheral blood samples: some 44 ophthalmopathy, fewer than 80 hyperthyroidism and 17 progressor patients. Overall study results and their limits: In cross-validation, a model built on a 13 V-J signature told ophthalmopathy apart from stable hyperthyroidism with roughly 87% sensitivity and about 81% specificity, and in testing the same model reached 80%/75%. In validation, progression to ophthalmopathy was predicted by the model with more than 65% sensitivity and roughly 72% specificity, a median of 6.5 months before onset. No statistical method was used to fix the sample size in advance, and group allocation was not hidden from the investigators. Most expanded thyroid clonotypes (frequency above 0.001) were also detected in blood, a finding suggesting that blood repertoires may reflect thyroid immune responses.

Amplification of TCR beta CDR3 regions was carried out from RNA transcripts. The first round of RT-PCR for the TCR CDR3 was performed with the HTBI primer set and the Qiagen OneStep RT-PCR kit. A second multiplex PCR round built the libraries, followed by size selection and purification. The libraries were sequenced on an Illumina HiSeq2000 using paired-end 100 bp reads. As for the original processing: SOAPnuke was used to process the raw data, with reads discarded if the reads contained adapters or uncalled bases, had a mean Phred below 15, or lacked an exact constant-primer or identifier match. COPE v1.2.5 was used to merge high-quality paired reads, and clonotypes were defined as unique nucleotide sequences. Clonotypes were aligned to IMGT TRBV, TRBD and TRBJ reference segments using MiTCR v1.1. The analysis was restricted to V-J combinations with a frequency above 0.0001, which together covered just over 99% of the repertoires. A TCS score was defined as the ratio of F50 (clonal expansion) to E x V (chaos), with BLOSUM62-based TCRdist applied between CDR3 peptides within each V-J. Welch's t-statistics and random forest reduced some 510 V-J features to 13, which were used in a naive Bayes classifier (R e1071). TCRdb reprocessed the public reads (quality trimming at Q25 with fastp, clone calling with MiXCR) and kept in-frame beta chains. Each CDR3 protein appears once, grouped with its most common genes and DNA. In this record, the V and J calls reflect TCRdb's handling and not the investigators' own analysis. Across this sample there are about 350,000 distinct CDR3 sequences, with around 13% seen only once. The ten biggest clones cover 20% to 25% of the sample.

This clonotype was seen at least ten times. The clone's antigen remains unknown. Base qualities are not recorded, but no much larger clone differs from it by a single base. Stable Graves' hyperthyroidism was defined as no progression to ophthalmopathy during 18 months of follow-up. Hyperthyroidism patients were aged 18 to 65 years and newly diagnosed, with disease duration of less than 2 months. The study excluded patients with uncontrolled infections, other autoimmune diseases, pregnancy or lactation. Diagnoses were based on clinical symptoms, serum thyroxine and TRAb, thyroid ultrasound and orbital computed tomography. PBMCs were separated from roughly 10 ml of fresh peripheral blood using Ficoll-Paque density gradient centrifugation. Trizol reagent was used to extract total RNA, and RNA quality was then checked on an Agilent 2100 Bioanalyzer. V and J are truncated by 7 bases and 5 bases respectively, leaving an intervening sequence of 6 bases. From cysteine to phenylalanine, the CDR3 is 12 amino acids long. CDR3 DNA is the only sequence kept; it has 36 bases, read in frame from the first base. The germline V gene sets CDR1 to SNHLY and CDR2 to FYNNEI.

The sequence was collected from a woman under 40 with Graves' hyperthyroidism. What was sequenced was blood. The chain links TRBV2 with TRBJ1-6; the D gene cannot be named for sure. The CDR3 region has the sequence CASNRDNSPLHF. Here is the DNA: TGTGCCAGCAATAGGGATAATTCACCCCTCCACTTT.